This paragraph reports one TCR beta chain. The sample is drawn from a study of tumor-infiltrating lymphocytes in localized non-small cell lung cancer. Clones were sequenced by immunoSEQ multiplex PCR, and TCRdb holds only the in-frame ones, with some missing. The sample contains about 13,000 clones, roughly 74% of which appear only once. Germline CDR1 is SGHNT and CDR2 is YENEEA. Trimming removed 5 bases at V and 0 bases at J, with 9 bases between. This CDR3 region has 14 residues. This clonotype was obtained from a human donor with non-small cell lung cancer. Sequencing used uninvolved lung tissue not adjacent to the tumor. This chain joins TRBV11-3 and TRBJ2-3; D gene unclear. CDR3 sequence reads: CASSDKASTDTQYF. In nucleotides, the CDR3 is TGTGCCAGCAGCGACAAGGCTAGCACAGATACGCAGTATTTT.